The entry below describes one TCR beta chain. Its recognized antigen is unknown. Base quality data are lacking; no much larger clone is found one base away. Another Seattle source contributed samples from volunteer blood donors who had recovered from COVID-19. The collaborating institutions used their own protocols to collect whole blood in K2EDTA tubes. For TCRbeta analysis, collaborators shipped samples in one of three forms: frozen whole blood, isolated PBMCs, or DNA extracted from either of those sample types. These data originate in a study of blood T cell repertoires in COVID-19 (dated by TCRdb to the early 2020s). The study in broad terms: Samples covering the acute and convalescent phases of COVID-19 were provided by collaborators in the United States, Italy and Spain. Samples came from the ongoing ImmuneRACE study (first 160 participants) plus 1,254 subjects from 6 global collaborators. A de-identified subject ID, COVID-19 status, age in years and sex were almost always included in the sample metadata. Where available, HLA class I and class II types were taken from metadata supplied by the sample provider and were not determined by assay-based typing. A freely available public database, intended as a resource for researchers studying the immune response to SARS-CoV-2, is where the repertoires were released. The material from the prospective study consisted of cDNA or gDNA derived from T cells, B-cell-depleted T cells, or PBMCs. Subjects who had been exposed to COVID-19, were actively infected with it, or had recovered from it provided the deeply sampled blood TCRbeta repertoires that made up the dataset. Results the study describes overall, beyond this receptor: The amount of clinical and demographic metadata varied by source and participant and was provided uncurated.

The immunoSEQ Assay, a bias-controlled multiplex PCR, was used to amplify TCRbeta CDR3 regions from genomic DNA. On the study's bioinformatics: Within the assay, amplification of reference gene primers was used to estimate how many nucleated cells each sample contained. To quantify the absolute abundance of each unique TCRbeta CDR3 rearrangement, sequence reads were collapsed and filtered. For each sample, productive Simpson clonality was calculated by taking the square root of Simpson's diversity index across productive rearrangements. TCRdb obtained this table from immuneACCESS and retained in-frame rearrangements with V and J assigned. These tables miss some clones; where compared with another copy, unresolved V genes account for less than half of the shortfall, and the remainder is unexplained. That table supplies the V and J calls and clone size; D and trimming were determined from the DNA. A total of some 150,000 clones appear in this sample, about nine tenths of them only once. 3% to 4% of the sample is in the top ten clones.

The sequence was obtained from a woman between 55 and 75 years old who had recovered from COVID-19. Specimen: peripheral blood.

The sequenced DNA: TGTGCCAGCAGCGAACGACAGGGAAGCTATGGCTACACCTTC. This gives the protein CASSERQGSYGYTF. The chain was built from TRBV7-6 and TRBJ1-2; 7 bases in the junction line up with TRBD1. The cysteine opens and the phenylalanine closes a CDR3 of 14 amino acids. Kept here is only the CDR3 DNA, which spans 42 bases and is read in frame from base 1. The germline V gene encodes CDR1 SGHVS and CDR2 FNYEAQ. Unmatched junction bases come to 7, with V trimmed by 5 bases and J by 4 bases.